A selection of T cell receptor beta chains follows, all from one sample in a study of technical replicates of blood from a few donors. Only in-frame clones appear in the TCRdb table, and some are missing; sequencing was by immunoSEQ multiplex PCR. The sample carries about 84,000 clones, around 97% recorded once. Input material: T cells isolated from PBMCs. The receptor set was obtained from a human donor in good health. CDR3s include the opening cysteine and the closing phenylalanine or tryptophan. The order of the fields is CDR3 length, V gene, D gene, J gene, CDR3 DNA, CDR3 protein. The D gene is left open where the match is weak.

14	TRBV5-1	NA	TRBJ2-7	TGCGCCAGCAGCTTGGGTGGCAGAACCTACGAGCAGTACTTC	CASSLGGRTYEQYF
18	TRBV7-6	TRBD2	TRBJ2-7	TGTGCCAGCAGCTTACGACTAGCGGTAAAAACGCTTTCCTACGAGCAGTACTTC	CASSLRLAVKTLSYEQYF
19	TRBV13	TRBD2	TRBJ2-1	TGTGCCAGCAGCTCTCTGTATGATAGGGGACTAGCGGAAAACAATGAGCAGTTCTTC	CASSSLYDRGLAENNEQFF
15	TRBV6-5	TRBD1	TRBJ1-1	TGTGCCAGCAGTTACTCGGGACAGGGGAACACTGAAGCTTTCTTT	CASSYSGQGNTEAFF
12	TRBV19	NA	TRBJ2-7	TGTGCCAGTAGTTCCGTCGGGTACGAGCAGTACTTC	CASSSVGYEQYF
16	TRBV28	TRBD2	TRBJ2-3	TGTGCCAGCAGTTTCGGCGGGGCTAGCGGGACAGATACGCAGTATTTT	CASSFGGASGTDTQYF
16	TRBV11-3	TRBD1	TRBJ2-7	TGTGCCAGCAGCTTAGAGAAGACAGGGGGCTCCTACGAGCAGTACTTC	CASSLEKTGGSYEQYF
18	TRBV4-2	TRBD1	TRBJ1-1	TGTGCCAGCAGCCAAGATTGGGAACAGGGGGGAATGTACACTGAAGCTTTCTTT	CASSQDWEQGGMYTEAFF
18	TRBV12-5	TRBD1	TRBJ2-2	TGTGCTAGTGGGGACGGACGATGGGACAGTACGACCACCGGGGAGCTGTTTTTT	CASGDGRWDSTTTGELFF
16	TRBV6-1	NA	TRBJ1-2	TGTGCCAGCAGTGAAAATCCTGGACAGCCCGGCTATGGCTACACCTTC	CASSENPGQPGYGYTF
15	TRBV11-3	TRBD2	TRBJ2-1	TGTGCCAGCAGCTCAAGGACTAGCGGAATCAATGAGCAGTTCTTC	CASSSRTSGINEQFF